This T cell receptor beta chain was obtained from a study of response to subunit inactivated influenza vaccine. TCRdb independently ran MiXCR on the RT-PCR reads; one entry per CDR3 protein. The data contain 290,000 or so distinct CDR3 sequences, roughly 20% of them seen just once; the ten biggest clones take up 10% to 13%. Trimming took off 2 bases at V and 6 bases at J, with 9 bases between the two ends. CDR3 size: 14 residues. Germline V lookup: CDR1 SGHNT, CDR2 YYREEE (reference sequence). Study results and caveats: A suggestion made by the authors is that each seasonal influenza vaccination recruits few new T cells.

This clonotype was observed a handful of times. Its antigen is still unknown. This TCR derives from a man aged 50 to 69 who received an inactivated influenza vaccine. V usage is TRBV5-4 and J usage is TRBJ1-6, with D possibly matching TRBD1 (5 bases). The specimen comprised PBMCs from blood, sampled about 20 months after vaccination. This chain's CDR3 is CASSFWGRNSPLHF. The CDR3 bases are TGTGCCAGCAGCTTTTGGGGACGTAATTCACCCCTCCACTTT.